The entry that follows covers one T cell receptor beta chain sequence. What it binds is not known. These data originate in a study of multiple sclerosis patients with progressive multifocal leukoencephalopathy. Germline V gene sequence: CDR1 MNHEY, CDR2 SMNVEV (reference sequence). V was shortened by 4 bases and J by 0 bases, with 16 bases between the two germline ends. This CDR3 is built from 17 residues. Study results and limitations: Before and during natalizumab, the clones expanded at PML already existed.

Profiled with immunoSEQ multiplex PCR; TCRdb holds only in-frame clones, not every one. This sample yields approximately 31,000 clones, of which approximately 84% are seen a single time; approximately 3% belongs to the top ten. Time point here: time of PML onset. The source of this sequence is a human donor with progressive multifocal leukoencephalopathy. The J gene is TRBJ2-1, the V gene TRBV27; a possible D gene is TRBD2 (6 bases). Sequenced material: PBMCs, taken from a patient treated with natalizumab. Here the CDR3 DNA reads TGTGCCAGCAGTTATTTAGGTCGCGGGACCTCCTACAATGAGCAGTTCTTC. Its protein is CASSYLGRGTSYNEQFF.